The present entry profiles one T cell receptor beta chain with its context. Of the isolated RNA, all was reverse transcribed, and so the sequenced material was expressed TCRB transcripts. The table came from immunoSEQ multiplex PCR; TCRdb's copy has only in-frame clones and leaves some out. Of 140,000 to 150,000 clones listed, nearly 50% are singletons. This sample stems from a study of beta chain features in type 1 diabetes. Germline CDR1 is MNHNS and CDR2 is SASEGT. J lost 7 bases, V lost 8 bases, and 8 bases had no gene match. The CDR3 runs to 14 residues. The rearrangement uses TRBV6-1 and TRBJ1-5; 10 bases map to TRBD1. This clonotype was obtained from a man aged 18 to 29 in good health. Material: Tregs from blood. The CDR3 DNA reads TGTGCCAGCTTCGGTGGACAGGGGGGACAGCCCCAGCATTTT. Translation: CASFGGQGGQPQHF.